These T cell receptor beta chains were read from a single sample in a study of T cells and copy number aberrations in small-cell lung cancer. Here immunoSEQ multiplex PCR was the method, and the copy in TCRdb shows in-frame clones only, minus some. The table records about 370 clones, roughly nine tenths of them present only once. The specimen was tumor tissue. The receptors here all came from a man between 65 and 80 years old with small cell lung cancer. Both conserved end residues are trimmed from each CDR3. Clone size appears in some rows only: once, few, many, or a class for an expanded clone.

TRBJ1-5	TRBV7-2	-	ASSTSQGSSIRPQH
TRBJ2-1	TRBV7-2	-	AGSSPGLAGGHEQF
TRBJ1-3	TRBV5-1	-	ASSLTQGAGNTIY
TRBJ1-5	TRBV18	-	ASSPSGDQPQH
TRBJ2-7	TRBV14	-	ASSQANAVYEQY
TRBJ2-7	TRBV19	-	ASSPPLRGQRAYEQY
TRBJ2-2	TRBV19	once	ASSIGRLAGEDGELF
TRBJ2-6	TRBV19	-	ASSPTLTNHKRANVLT
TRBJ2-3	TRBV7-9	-	ASSLGQGATDTQY
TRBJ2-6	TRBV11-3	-	ASSPAGANVLT
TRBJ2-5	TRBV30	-	AWSLTTGQAQY
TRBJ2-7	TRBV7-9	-	ASSLVGGSYEQY
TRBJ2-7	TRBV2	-	ASGVRGFYEQY
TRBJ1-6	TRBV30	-	ASPLAGINSPLH
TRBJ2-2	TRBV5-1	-	ASRRDGTGELF
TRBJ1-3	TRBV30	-	AWSVRGNTIY
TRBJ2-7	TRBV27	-	ASSLSRTTSSEQY
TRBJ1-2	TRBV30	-	AWSRTGGRANYGYT
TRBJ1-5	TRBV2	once	ASSEESNQPQH
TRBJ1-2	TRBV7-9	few	ASSFGSGSGAYGYT
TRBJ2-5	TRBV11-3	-	ASSRTVQETQY
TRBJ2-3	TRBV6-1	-	ASETGGRADTQY
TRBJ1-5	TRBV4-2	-	ASSQEGDGLGNQPQH
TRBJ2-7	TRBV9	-	ASNRGGLGEQY
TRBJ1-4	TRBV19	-	ASNGGIATNEKLF
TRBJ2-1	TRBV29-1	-	SVERDRSSYNEQF
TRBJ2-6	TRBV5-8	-	ASSVRSTQSRANVLT
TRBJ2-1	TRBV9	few	ASSVGSGGANEQF
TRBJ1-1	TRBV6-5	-	ASRKGVEAF
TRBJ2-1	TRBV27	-	ASSLAGGAHEQF
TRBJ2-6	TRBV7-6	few	ASSVHQISQSRANVLT
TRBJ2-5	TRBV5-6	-	ASSLVGETQY
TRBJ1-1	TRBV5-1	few	ASSLGRTGSTEAF
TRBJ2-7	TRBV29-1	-	SVAGGTRGYEQY
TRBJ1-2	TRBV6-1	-	ASSLASSEYGYT
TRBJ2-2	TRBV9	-	ASRGQPNTGELF
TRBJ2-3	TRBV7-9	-	ASSPGRAPFTDTQY
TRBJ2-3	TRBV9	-	ASSVGGRGTDTQY
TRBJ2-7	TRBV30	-	AWSEYYEQY
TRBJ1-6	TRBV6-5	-	ASSYLRVSPLH
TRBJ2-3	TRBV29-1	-	SVYVWTGITDTQY
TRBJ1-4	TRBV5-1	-	ASSFNTPTNEKLF
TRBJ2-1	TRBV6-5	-	ASSYKGRNEQF